This record looks at one T cell receptor beta chain sequence and its context. This sample stems from a study of cytomegalovirus exposure and HLA in healthy donors. The PCR had 60 Vbeta and 13 Jbeta primers. Repertoires were generated with immunoSEQ multiplex PCR, while TCRdb's copy carries only in-frame clones and drops some. The specimen's table records tens of thousands of clones. J gave up 10 bases and V 2 bases, and 10 bases lay outside the gene matches. Looked up from germline, CDR1 is WNHNN and CDR2 is SYGVQD (reference sequence). This CDR3 has 15 residues. This clonotype was obtained from a man aged 35-49 years in good health and CMV-seronegative. The sample comprised PBMCs. The chain joins TRBV10-1 to TRBJ2-1, with 8 bases identical to TRBD1. CDR3 amino acids: CASSEPQTGVEEQFF. In DNA, the CDR3 is TGCGCCAGCAGTGAGCCCCAGACAGGGGTCGAGGAGCAGTTCTTC.